This T cell receptor beta chain originates from a study of blood T cells in healthy people across ages (dated by TCRdb to between 2014 and 2017). For context, the study as a whole: In model experiments, template switching captured roughly one uniquely barcoded TCR beta cDNA molecule for every two T cells. Age-related changes in TCR beta repertoire diversity were measured in the study by deep sequencing normalized with unique cDNA molecular identifiers. Donors were grouped into four age groups: young (average about 15 years), middle-aged (39), aged (about 60) and long-lived (approximately 75). To avoid experimental bias, donors of different ages were spread randomly across the sequencing lanes. The study analyzed two additional independent replicas of 1 million unique cDNA reads from the same blood draw for two donors, one aged 18 to 29 and one aged 80 or older.

On this clonotype itself: Its antigen has not been determined. No clone much larger than this one lies a single base away; base qualities are absent.

CDR1 is given as DFQATT and CDR2 as SNEGSKA, both from the germline V gene (reference sequence). The junction shows trimming of 0 bases on V and 0 bases on J, plus 12 bases between the germline ends. Spanning cysteine to phenylalanine, the CDR3 consists of 16 amino acids. The retained sequence is limited to the CDR3, 48 bases, with the frame set at the first base. Overall results and qualifications from the work: Estimates of total diversity based on one million sequenced T cells were regarded as lower bounds and as underestimates. Since profiling was done on bulk unsorted PBMCs, naive and antigen-experienced compartments could not be conclusively compared. Observed TCR beta diversity per million T cells fell roughly linearly with age, and a significant reduction was already apparent by age around 40. There was a strong correlation between observed TCR beta diversity and the percentage of naive T cells measured by flow cytometry. Compared with the aged group, more naive CD4+ T cells, fewer expanded clones and increased TCR diversity were shown by the long-lived group, suggesting age selection. The CMV infection status of donors was not known, potentially confounding age-related changes in expanded clonotypes.

The library was made by 5' RACE. Sequencing was carried out with an Illumina HiSeq 2500. A second PCR of roughly 6 to 11 cycles was run with a J-beta primer mix and a sample-barcoded 5' primer. A unique molecular identifier was introduced onto each TCR beta cDNA molecule by a template-switch 5' adaptor carrying 12 random nucleotides. Each sample yielded at least 2.5 million CDR3-containing paired-end reads. All of the RNA was converted into first-strand cDNA using the Mint cDNA synthesis kit, with a TRBC-specific oligonucleotide serving as the primer. Following uracil-DNA glycosylase treatment, a first 18-cycle PCR with universal primers M1SS and BC2_uni_R was performed on all cDNA. From the authors' description of their analysis: For normalization, 1 million high-quality reads, each with a distinct molecular identifier, were randomly selected from each sample. Instead of being binned into consensus sequences, reads with shared molecular identifiers were discarded. MiTCR, set to a Q25 quality threshold and the strictest error-elimination algorithm, was used for CDR3 identification, clonotype clustering and error correction. A nonparametric unseen species model with Euler transformation was used to estimate a lower bound on total TCR beta diversity. TCRdb redid the processing of the public reads, applying fastp at Q25 and MiXCR, and retained in-frame beta chains. Here each entry gathers all rows of one CDR3 protein and keeps the most common genes and DNA. V and J calls and clone size were set by TCRdb, not the authors. In this sample the table shows 1.5 million to 2 million distinct CDR3 sequences, around half of which occur a single time. Approximately 2.1% of the sample lies in the top ten.

Systemically healthy Caucasian individuals from Russia, some 38 in total and aged roughly 6 to 90 years, were included as donors. Ten milliliters of peripheral blood were drawn from each donor into EDTA-treated Vacutainer tubes. Ficoll-Paque density-gradient centrifugation was used to isolate PBMCs, with at least 6.5 million per sample. Total RNA, at least 5 micrograms per sample, was extracted from PBMCs with Trizol reagent. For every donor, flow cytometry on a PBMC aliquot measured the percentage of naive CD45RAhigh/CD27high T cells. This receptor was taken from a woman in her thirties or forties in good health. What was sequenced was blood. Recombination joined TRBV20-1 with TRBJ2-1, with the D gene call left open. The CDR3: CSARDLGGPSYNEQFF. The DNA sequence reads TGCAGTGCTAGAGATCTGGGTGGGCCCTCCTACAATGAGCAGTTCTTC.